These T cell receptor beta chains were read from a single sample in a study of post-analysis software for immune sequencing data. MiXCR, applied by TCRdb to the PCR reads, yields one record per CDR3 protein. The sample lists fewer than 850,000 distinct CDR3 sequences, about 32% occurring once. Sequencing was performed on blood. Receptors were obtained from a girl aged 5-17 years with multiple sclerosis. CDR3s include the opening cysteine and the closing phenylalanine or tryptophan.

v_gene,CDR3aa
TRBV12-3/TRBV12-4,CASSRKEGVLNTEAFF
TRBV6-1,CASIRYWGTEAFF
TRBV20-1,CSASQARPANRPQHF
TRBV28,CASQTPSYEQYF
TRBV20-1,CSAPLRGDSNQPQHF
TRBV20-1,CSADTGLNQPQHF
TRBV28,CASSFSRIQNSYEQYF
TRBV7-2,CASSLVKTNYGYTF
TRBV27,CASSDREDEQYF
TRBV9,CASSSRGGDNYGYTF
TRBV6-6,CASSEEGIVEKLFF
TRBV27,CASSTSVNEQFF
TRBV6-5,CASSYGAEQYF
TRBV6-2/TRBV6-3,CASSTNGLAGKTDTQYF
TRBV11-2,CASSPPDRANYGYTF
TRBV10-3,CAISESTRGRINEQYF
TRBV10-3,CATGGTAHNEQFF
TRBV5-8,CASRRAGYTF
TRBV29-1,CSVEGDTQYF
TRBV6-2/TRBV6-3,CASRLQGVGYGYTF
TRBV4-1,CASSQDGNSYNKQFF
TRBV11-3,CASSPGRLAGGFGETQYF
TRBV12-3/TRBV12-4,CASSLTGEGQPQHF
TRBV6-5,CASSYEPGTGWQFF
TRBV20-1,CSARDRPGGYGYTF
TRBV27,CASSLSRRLNQPQHF
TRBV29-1,CSVEGGGSRYNEQFF
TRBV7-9,CASIRLAGHNEQFF
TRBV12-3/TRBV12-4,CASSLGWTESYTF
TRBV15,CATSRALQERYEQFF
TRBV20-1,CSAILASGHTDTQYF
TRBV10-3,CAISAVGTTGEDTQYF
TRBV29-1,CSVEGGLAAGETQYF
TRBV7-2,CATDSTGAGYEQFF
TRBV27,CASSYGAAAEAFF
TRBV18,CASSRDNTRTNTEAFF
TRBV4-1,CASSQVRTGGTGELFF
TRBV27,CASRREYEQYF
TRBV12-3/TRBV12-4,CASSSSGTGYPRPQHF
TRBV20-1,CSAQGVLNTEAFF